The count of the clone carrying this T cell receptor (beta chain) is one. The data originate from a study of cytomegalovirus exposure and HLA in healthy donors. Primers included in the PCR were 60 Vbeta and 13 Jbeta primers. TCRdb's table, derived via immunoSEQ multiplex PCR, lists solely in-frame clones and lacks some. Of about 190,000 clones listed, roughly 77% are singletons. Trimming took off 5 bases at V and 8 bases at J, with 13 bases between the two ends. Germline V CDR1 and CDR2: SQVTM, ANQGSEA. The CDR3 runs 12 residues. The source is a woman younger than 45 in good health and CMV-seropositive. The rearrangement joins TRBV29-1 to TRBJ2-4; D gene uncertain. Sequencing was carried out using PBMCs. The CDR3 protein is CSVSPGVDIQYF. For the CDR3, the DNA is TGCAGCGTTAGCCCCGGAGTGGACATTCAGTACTTC.